One and the same sample provided the 7 T cell receptor beta chains below, sequenced in a study of cytomegalovirus exposure and HLA in healthy donors. The primer mix had 60 Vbeta and 13 Jbeta primers. Repertoires were generated with immunoSEQ multiplex PCR, while TCRdb's copy carries only in-frame clones and drops some. This table has 140,000 or so clones, roughly 72% appearing once. The sequencing input was PBMCs. Receptors originate from a man aged 40-55 years in good health and CMV-seronegative.

The chain recombines TRBV4-3 with TRBJ2-7, with 7 bases identical to TRBD1. Germline V gives CDR1 LGHNA, CDR2 YSLEER. Trimming at V came to 4 bases and at J to 2 bases, leaving 11 bases not matched to a gene. The CDR3 length is 16 residues. The DNA of the CDR3 is TGCGCCAGCAGCCCTATGCCGGGACAGCTTCCCTACGAGCAGTACTTC. It encodes CASSPMPGQLPYEQYF.

This chain joins TRBV4-3 and TRBJ2-7; 9 bases are shared with TRBD1. This CDR3 is built from 16 residues. Germline V gene sequence: CDR1 LGHNA, CDR2 YSLEER. J lost 5 bases, V lost 1 base, and 9 bases had no gene match. CDR3 sequence reads: CASSQVFGTGWHEQYF. In nucleotides, the CDR3 is TGCGCCAGCAGCCAAGTCTTCGGGACAGGGTGGCACGAGCAGTACTTC.

This clone was recorded a few times. This chain joins TRBV10-3 and TRBJ2-2; 13 bases are shared with TRBD2. The V segment lost 7 bases and the J segment 7 bases; nucleotides outside the gene matches: 6. Per the germline V gene, CDR1 is ENHRY and CDR2 is SYGVKD. The CDR3 covers 15 residues. In DNA, the CDR3 is TGTGCCATCACCTGGGGGACTAGCGGGAACGGGGAGCTGTTTTTT. Translating it yields CAITWGTSGNGELFF.

The chain has TRBV11-2 and TRBJ1-5, with 7 bases lining up with TRBD1. The V and J ends lost 5 bases and 5 bases, in that order; junction bases with no gene match: 9. The germline gives CDR1 SGHAT, CDR2 FQNNGV. The CDR3 length is 15 residues. The CDR3 DNA follows: TGTGCCAGCAGCCCAATAACAGGGGACCATCAGCCCCAGCATTTT. This codes for CASSPITGDHQPQHF. The full variable domain, completed using reference TRBV11-2 and TRBJ1-5, is EAGVAQSPRYKIIEKRQSVAFWCNPISGHATLYWYQQILGQGPKLLIQFQNNGVVDDSQLPKDRFSAERLKGVDSTLKIQPAKLEDSAVYLCASSPITGDHQPQHFGDGTRLSIL.

The rearrangement uses TRBV2 and TRBJ2-5, with 8 bases identical to TRBD2. The germline V gene has CDR1 SNHLY and CDR2 FYNNEI. V shed 0 bases and J 5 bases; nucleotides not matched to a gene: 2. CDR3 length: 14 amino acids. The chain's CDR3 is CASSEASGKETQYF. DNA for the CDR3: TGTGCCAGCAGTGAAGCTAGCGGGAAGGAGACCCAGTACTTC.

This chain links TRBV19 with TRBJ1-4, with 7 positions matching TRBD1. Germline V gene data show CDR1 as LNHDA and CDR2 as SQIVND (reference sequence). There are 13 residues in the CDR3. The V segment lost 5 bases and the J segment 10 bases; nucleotides outside the gene matches: 7. CDR3 sequence reads: CASSGTVDRKLFF. The CDR3 DNA is TGTGCCAGTAGTGGGACAGTGGATAGAAAACTGTTTTTT.

This sequence joins TRBV2 and TRBJ2-3; 11 bases agree with TRBD2. Germline-derived CDR1 and CDR2 are SNHLY and FYNNEI. This CDR3 is 15 amino acids long. The V and J ends lost 6 bases and 3 bases, in that order; junction bases with no gene match: 5. The CDR3 coding sequence is TGTGCCAGCAGGATAGCGGGGGGGCGGACAGATACGCAGTATTTT. Encoded protein: CASRIAGGRTDTQYF.